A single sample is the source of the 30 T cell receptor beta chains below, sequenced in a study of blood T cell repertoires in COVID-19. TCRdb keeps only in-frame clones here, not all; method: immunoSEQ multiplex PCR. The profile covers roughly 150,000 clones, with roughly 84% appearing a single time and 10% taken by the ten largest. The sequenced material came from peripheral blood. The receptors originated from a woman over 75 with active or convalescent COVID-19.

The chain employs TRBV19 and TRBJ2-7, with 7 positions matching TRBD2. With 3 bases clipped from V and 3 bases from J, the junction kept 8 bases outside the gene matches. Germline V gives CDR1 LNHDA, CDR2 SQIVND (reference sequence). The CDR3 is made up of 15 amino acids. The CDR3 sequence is CASSISSSGYYEQYF. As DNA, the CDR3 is TGTGCCAGTAGTATTAGCTCTAGCGGATACTACGAGCAGTACTTC.

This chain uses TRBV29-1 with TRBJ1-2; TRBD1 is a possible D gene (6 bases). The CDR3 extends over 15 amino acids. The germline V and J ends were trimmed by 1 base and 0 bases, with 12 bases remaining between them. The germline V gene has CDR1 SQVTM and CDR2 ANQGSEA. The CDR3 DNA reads TGCAGCGTTGAAGGGGACACGGCAACTAACTATGGCTACACCTTC. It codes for CSVEGDTATNYGYTF.

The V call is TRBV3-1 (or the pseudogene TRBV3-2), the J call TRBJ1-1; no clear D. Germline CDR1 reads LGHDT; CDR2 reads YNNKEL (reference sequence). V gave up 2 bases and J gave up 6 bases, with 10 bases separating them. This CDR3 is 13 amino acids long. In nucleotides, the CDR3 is TGTGCCAGCAGCCAACGGCGAGGCTCTGAAGCTTTCTTT. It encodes CASSQRRGSEAFF.

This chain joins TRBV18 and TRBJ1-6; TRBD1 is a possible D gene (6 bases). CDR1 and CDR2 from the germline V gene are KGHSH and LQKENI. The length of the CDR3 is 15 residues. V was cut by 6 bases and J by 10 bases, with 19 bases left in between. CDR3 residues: CASSPSGGAGSPLHF. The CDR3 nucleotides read TGTGCCAGCTCCCCCTCGGGGGGCGCGGGATCACCCCTCCACTTT.

CDR3 nucleotide sequence: TGCGCCAGCAGCCGAACTCTGAACACTGAAGCTTTCTTT. This encodes CASSRTLNTEAFF. The chain links TRBV5-1 to TRBJ1-1; D remains ambiguous. The ends were cut back, 4 bases at V and 0 bases at J, with 7 bases in the middle. CDR1 is SGHRS, CDR2 YFSETQ, per germline. CDR3 length: 13 amino acids. Filled out from reference TRBV5-1 and TRBJ1-1, the complete variable domain reads KAGVTQTPRYLIKTRGQQVTLSCSPISGHRSVSWYQQTPGQGLQFLFEYFSETQRNKGNFPGRFSGRQFSNSRSEMNVSTLELGDSALYLCASSRTLNTEAFFGQGTRLTVV.

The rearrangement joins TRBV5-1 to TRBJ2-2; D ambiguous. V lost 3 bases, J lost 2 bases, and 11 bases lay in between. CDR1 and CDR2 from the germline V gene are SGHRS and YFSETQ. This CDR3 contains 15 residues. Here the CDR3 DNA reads TGCGCCAGCAGCTCCCTAGATTTCAACACCGGGGAGCTGTTTTTT. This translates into CASSSLDFNTGELFF. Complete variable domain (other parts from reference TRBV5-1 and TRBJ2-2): KAGVTQTPRYLIKTRGQQVTLSCSPISGHRSVSWYQQTPGQGLQFLFEYFSETQRNKGNFPGRFSGRQFSNSRSEMNVSTLELGDSALYLCASSSLDFNTGELFFGEGSRLTVL.

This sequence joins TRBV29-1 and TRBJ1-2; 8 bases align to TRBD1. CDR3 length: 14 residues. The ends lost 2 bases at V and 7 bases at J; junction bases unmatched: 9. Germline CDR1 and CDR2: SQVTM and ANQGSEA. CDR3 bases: TGCAGCGTTGAACTGGACAGGGCAGGATTTGGCTACACCTTC. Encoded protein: CSVELDRAGFGYTF. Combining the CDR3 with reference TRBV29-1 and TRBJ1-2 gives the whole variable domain SAVISQKPSRDICQRGTSLTIQCQVDSQVTMMFWYRQQPGQSLTLIATANQGSEATYESGFVIDKFPISRPNLTFSTLTVSNMSPEDSSIYLCSVELDRAGFGYTFGSGTRLTVV.

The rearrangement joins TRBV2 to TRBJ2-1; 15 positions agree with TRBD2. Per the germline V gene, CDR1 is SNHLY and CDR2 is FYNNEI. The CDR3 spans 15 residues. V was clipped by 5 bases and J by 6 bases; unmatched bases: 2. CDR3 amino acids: CASSRTSGRVNEQFF. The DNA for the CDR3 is TGTGCCAGCAGTAGGACTAGCGGGAGGGTCAATGAGCAGTTCTTC.

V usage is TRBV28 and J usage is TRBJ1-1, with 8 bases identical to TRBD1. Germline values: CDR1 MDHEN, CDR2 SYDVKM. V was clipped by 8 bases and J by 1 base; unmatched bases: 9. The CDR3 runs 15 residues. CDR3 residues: CASRQGQGTNTEAFF. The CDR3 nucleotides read TGTGCCAGCCGTCAAGGACAGGGAACGAACACTGAAGCTTTCTTT.

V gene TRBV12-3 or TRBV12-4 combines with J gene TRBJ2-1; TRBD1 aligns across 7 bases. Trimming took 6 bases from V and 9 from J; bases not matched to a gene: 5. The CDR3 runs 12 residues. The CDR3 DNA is TGTGCCAGCAGGATCCCAGGGGGTGAGCAGTTCTTC. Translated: CASRIPGGEQFF.

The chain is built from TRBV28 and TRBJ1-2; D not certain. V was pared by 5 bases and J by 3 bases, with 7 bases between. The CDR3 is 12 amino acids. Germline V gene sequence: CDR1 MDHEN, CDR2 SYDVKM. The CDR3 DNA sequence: TGTGCCAGCAGTCAGACTGACTATGGCTACACCTTC. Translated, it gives CASSQTDYGYTF.

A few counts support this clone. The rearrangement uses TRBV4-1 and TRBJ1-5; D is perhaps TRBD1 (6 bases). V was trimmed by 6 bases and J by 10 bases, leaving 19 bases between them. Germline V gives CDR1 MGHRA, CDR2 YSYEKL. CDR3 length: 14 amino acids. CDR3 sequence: CASSPDSRGSPQHF. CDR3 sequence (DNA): TGCGCCAGCAGTCCGGACAGTCGCGGTTCACCCCAGCATTTT.

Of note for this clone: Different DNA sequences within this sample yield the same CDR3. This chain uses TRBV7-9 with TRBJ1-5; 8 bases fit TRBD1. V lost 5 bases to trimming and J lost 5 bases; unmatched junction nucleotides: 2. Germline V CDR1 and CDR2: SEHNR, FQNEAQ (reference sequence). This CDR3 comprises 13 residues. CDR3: CASSLQGDQPQHF. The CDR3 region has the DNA TGTGCCAGCAGCCTACAGGGGGATCAGCCCCAGCATTTT.

CDR3 loop: CASSYAPGQGHGYTF. CDR3 DNA: TGTGCCAGCAGTTACGCACCGGGACAGGGTCATGGCTACACCTTC. V is TRBV6-5 and J is TRBJ1-2; 9 nucleotides line up with TRBD1. V shed 2 bases, J shed 6 bases, and the junction held 7 bases outside the gene matches. From germline, CDR1 is MNHEY and CDR2 SVGAGI. This CDR3 has 15 amino acids.

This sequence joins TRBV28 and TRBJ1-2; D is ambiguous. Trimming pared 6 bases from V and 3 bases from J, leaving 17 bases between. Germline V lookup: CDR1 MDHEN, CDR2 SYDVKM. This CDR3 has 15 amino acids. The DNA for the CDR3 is TGTGCCAGCAGCTCCGTTGGGGAGGGCCACTATGGCTACACCTTC. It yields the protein CASSSVGEGHYGYTF.

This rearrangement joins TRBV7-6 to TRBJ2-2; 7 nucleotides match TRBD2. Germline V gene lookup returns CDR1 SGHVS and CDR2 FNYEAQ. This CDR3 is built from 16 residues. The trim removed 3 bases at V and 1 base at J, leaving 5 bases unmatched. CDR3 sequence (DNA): TGTGCCAGCAGCTTCCTCAGCGGGATGAACACCGGGGAGCTGTTTTTT. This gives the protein CASSFLSGMNTGELFF. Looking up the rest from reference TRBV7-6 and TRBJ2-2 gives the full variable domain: GAGVSQSPRYKVTKRGQDVALRCDPISGHVSLYWYRQALGQGPEFLTYFNYEAQQDKSGLPNDRFSAERPEGSISTLTIQRTEQRDSAMYRCASSFLSGMNTGELFFGEGSRLTVL.

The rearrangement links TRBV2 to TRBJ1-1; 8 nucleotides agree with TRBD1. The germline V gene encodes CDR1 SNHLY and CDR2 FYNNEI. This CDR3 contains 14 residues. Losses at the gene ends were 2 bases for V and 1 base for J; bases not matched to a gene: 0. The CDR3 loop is CASSEQGANTEAFF. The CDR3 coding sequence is TGTGCCAGCAGTGAACAGGGGGCGAACACTGAAGCTTTCTTT.

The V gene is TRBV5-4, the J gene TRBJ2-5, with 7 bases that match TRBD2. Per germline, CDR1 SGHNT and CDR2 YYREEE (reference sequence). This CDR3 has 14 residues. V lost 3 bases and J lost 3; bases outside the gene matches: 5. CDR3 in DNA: TGTGCCAGCAGCTCCAATGGGGGGGAAGAGACCCAGTACTTC. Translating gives CASSSNGGEETQYF.

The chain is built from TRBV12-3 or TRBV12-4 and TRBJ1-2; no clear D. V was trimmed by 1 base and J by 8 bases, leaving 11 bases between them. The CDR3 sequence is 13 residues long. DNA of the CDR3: TGTGCCAGCAGTTTAGTGAGGGAAACGGGCTACACCTTC. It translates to CASSLVRETGYTF.

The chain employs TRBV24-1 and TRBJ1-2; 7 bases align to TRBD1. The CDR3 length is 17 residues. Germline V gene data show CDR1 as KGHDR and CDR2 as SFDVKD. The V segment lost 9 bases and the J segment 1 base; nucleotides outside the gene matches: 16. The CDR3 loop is CATRNRGPTPLNYGYTF. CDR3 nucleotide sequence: TGTGCCACCCGAAACAGGGGCCCAACCCCCCTTAACTATGGCTACACCTTC.

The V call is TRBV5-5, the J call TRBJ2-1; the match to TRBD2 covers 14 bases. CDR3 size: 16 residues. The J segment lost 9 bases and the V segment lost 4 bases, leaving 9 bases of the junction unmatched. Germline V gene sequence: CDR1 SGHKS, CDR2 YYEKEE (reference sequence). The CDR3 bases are TGTGCCAGCAGCCCGGGACTAGCGGGGGTTGAGGTTGAGCAGTTCTTC. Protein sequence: CASSPGLAGVEVEQFF.

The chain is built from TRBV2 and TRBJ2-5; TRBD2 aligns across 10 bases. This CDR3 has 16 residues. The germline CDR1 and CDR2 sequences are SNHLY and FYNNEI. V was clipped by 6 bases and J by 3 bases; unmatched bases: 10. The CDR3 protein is CASSRTPSGREETQYF. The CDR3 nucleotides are TGTGCCAGCAGCCGAACCCCCAGCGGGAGGGAAGAGACCCAGTACTTC. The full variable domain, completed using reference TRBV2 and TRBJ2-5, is EPEVTQTPSHQVTQMGQEVILRCVPISNHLYFYWYRQILGQKVEFLVSFYNNEISEKSEIFDDQFSVERPDGSNFTLKIRSTKLEDSAMYFCASSRTPSGREETQYFGPGTRLLVL.

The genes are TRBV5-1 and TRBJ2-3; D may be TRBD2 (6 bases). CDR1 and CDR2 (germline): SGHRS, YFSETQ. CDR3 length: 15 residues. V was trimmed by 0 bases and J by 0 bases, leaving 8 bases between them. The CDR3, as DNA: TGCGCCAGCAGCTTGGCGGGACTTAGCACAGATACGCAGTATTTT. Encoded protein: CASSLAGLSTDTQYF. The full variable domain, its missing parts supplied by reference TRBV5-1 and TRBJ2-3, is KAGVTQTPRYLIKTRGQQVTLSCSPISGHRSVSWYQQTPGQGLQFLFEYFSETQRNKGNFPGRFSGRQFSNSRSEMNVSTLELGDSALYLCASSLAGLSTDTQYFGPGTRLTVL.

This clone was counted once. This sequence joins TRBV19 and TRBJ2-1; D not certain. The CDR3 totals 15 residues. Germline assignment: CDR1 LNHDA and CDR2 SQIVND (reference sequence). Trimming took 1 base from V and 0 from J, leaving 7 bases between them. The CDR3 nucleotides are TGTGCCAGTAGTATAGGAGTGAGCTCCTACAATGAGCAGTTCTTC. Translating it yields CASSIGVSSYNEQFF.

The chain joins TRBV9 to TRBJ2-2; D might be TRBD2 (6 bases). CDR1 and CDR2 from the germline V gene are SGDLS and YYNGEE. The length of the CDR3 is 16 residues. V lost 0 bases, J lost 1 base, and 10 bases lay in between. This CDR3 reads CASSVAPAGNTGELFF. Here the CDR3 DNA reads TGTGCCAGCAGCGTAGCCCCAGCGGGGAACACCGGGGAGCTGTTTTTT.

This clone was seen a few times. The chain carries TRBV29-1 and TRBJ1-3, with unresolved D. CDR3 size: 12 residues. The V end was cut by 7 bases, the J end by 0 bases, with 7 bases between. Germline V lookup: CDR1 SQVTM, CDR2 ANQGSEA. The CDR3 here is CSGESSGNTIYF. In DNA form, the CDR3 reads TGCAGCGGGGAGAGCTCTGGAAACACCATATATTTT.

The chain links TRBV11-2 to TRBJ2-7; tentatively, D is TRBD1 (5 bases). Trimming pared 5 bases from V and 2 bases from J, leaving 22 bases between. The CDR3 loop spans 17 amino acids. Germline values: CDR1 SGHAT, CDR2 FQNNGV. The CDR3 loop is CASSARERQGRTYEQYF. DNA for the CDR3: TGTGCCAGCAGCGCGAGAGAGAGGCAGGGTAGGACCTACGAGCAGTACTTC.

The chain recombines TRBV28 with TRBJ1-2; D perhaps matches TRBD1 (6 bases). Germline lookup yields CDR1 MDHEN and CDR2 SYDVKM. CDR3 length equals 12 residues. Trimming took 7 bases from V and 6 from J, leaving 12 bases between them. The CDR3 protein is CASTYTGNGYTF. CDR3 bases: TGTGCCAGCACATACACAGGGAATGGCTACACCTTC.

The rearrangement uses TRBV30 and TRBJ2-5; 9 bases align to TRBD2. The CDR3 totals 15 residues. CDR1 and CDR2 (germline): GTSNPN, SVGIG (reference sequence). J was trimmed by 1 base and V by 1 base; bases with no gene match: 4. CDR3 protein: CAWSGPSGTQETQYF. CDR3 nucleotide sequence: TGTGCCTGGAGTGGGCCTAGCGGGACCCAAGAGACCCAGTACTTC.

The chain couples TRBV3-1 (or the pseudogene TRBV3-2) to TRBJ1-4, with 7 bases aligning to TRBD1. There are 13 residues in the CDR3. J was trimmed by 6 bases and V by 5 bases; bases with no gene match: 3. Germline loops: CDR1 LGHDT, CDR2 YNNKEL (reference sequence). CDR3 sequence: CASSDRADEKLFF. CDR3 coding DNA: TGTGCCAGCAGCGACAGGGCGGATGAAAAACTGTTTTTT.